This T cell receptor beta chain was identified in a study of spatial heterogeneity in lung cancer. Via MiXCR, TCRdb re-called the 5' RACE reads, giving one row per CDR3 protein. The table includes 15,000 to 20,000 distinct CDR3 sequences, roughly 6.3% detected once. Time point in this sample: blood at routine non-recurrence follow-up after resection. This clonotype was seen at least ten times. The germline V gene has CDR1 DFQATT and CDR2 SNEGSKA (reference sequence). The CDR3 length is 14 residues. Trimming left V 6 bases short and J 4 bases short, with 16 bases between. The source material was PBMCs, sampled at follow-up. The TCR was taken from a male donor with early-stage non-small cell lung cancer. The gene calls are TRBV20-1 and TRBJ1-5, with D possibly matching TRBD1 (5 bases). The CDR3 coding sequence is TGCAGTGCCCTCGGACCCTCAGGGAATCAGCCCCAGCATTTT. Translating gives CSALGPSGNQPQHF.